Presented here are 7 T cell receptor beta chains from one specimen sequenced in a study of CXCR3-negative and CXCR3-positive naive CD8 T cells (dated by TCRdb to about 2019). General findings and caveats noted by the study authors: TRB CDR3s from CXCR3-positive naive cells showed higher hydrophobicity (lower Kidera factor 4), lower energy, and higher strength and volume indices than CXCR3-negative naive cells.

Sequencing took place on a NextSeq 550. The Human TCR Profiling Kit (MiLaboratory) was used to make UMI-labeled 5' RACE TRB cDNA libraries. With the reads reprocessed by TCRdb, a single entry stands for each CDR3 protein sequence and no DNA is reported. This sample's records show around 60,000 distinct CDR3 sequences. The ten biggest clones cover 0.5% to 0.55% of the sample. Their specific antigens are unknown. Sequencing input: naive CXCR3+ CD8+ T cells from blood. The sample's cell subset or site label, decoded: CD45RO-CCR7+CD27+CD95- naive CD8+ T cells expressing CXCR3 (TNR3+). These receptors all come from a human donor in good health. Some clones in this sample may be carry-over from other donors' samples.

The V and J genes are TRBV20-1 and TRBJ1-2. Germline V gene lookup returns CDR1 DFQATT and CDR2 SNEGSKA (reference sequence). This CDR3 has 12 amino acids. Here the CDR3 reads CSATWINYGYTF.

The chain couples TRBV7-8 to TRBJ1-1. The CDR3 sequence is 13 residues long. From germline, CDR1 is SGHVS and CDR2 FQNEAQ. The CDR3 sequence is CASRVRLNTEAFF.

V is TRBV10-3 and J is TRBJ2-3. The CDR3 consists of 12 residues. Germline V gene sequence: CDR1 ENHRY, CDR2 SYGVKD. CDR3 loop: CAISESTDTQYF.

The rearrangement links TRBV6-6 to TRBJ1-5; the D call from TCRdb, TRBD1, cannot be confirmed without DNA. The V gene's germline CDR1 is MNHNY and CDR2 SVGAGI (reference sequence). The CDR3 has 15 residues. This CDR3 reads CASSYGTGENQPQHF.

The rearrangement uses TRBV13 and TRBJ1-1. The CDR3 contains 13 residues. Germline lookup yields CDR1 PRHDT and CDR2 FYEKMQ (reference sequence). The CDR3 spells CASSNGLNTEAFF.

The CDR3 loop is CASSLEGTRGYYNEQFF. The V and J genes are TRBV7-2 and TRBJ2-1; absent DNA, TCRdb's TRBD1 call cannot be checked. The germline CDR1 and CDR2 sequences are SGHTA and FQGNSA. The CDR3 has 17 amino acids. Filled out from reference TRBV7-2 and TRBJ2-1, the complete variable domain reads GAGVSQSPSNKVTEKGKDVELRCDPISGHTALYWYRQSLGQGLEFLIYFQGNSAPDKSGLPSDRFSAERTGGSVSTLTIQRTQQEDSAVYLCASSLEGTRGYYNEQFFGPGTRLTVL.

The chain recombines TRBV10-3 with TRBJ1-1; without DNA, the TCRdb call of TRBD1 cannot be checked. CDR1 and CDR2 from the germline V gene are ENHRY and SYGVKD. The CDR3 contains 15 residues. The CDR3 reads CAISEGDRGATEAFF.